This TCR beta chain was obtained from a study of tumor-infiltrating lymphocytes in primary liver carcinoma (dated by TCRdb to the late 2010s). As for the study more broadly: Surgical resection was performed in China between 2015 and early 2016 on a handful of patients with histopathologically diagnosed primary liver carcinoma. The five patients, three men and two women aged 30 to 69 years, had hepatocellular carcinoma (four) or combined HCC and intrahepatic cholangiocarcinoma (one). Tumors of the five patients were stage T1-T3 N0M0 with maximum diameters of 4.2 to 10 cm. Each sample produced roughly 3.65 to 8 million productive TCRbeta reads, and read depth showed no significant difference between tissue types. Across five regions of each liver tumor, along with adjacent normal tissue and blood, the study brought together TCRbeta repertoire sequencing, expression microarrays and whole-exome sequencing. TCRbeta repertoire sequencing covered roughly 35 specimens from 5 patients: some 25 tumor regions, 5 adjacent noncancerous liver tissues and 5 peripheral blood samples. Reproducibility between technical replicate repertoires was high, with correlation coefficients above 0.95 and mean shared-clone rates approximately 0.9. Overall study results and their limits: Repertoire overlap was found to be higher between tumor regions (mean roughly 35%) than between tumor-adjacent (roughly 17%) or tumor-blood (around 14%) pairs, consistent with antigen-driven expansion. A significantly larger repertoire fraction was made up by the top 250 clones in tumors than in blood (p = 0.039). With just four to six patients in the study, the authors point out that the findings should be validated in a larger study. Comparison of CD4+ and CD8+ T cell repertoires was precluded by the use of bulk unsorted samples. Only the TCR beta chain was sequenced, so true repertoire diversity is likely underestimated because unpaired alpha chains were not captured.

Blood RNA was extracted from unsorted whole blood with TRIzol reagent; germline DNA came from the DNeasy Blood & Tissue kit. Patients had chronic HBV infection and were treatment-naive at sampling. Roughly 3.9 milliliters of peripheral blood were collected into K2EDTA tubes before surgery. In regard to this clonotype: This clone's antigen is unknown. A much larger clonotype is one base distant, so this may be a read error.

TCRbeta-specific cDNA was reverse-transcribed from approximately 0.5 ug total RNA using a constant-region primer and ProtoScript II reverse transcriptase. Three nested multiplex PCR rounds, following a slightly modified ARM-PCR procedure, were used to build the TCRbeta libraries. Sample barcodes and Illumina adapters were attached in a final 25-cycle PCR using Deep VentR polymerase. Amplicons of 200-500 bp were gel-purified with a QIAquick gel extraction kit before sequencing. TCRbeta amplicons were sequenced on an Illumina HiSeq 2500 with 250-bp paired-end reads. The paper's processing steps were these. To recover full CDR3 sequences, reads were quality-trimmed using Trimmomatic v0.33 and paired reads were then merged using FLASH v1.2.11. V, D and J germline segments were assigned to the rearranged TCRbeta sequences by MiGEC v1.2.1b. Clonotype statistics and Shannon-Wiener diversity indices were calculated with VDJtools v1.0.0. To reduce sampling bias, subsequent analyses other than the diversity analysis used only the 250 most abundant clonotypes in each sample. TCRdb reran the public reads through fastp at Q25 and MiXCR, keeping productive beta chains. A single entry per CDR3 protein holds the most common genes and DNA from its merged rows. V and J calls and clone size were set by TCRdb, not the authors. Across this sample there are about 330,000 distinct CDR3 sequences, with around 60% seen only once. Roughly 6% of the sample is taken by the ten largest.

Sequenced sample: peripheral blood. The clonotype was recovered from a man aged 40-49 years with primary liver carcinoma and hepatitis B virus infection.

The CDR3 here reads CASSWDSIQPQHF. The sequenced DNA is TGTGCCAGCTCATGGGACAGCATTCAGCCCCAGCATTTT. This sequence uses TRBV6-5 and TRBJ1-5; 7 nucleotides in the junction match TRBD1. Spanning cysteine to phenylalanine, the CDR3 consists of 13 amino acids. Left in the record is the CDR3 DNA by itself, 39 bases read in frame from the first base. CDR1 MNHEY and CDR2 SVGAGI are derived from the germline V gene.